This T cell receptor (beta chain) was identified in a study of shared clonotypes between healthy human individuals. Study overall: The study used three CD4 naive, three CD4 memory, two CD8 naive and one CD8 memory plate per donor.

The data were produced by immunoSEQ multiplex PCR, yet TCRdb's version contains in-frame clones alone and is incomplete. The sample holds about 2 million clones; approximately 94% are singletons and the top ten take around 1%. The study's findings and limits: In this cohort, only blood was sampled, and tissue repertoires likely differ.

With respect to this clone: What it binds is unknown. This same CDR3 is encoded by further DNA sequences in the sample.

Per germline, CDR1 SGHRS and CDR2 YFSETQ. The CDR3 length is 12 residues. The V gene lost 0 bases and the J gene lost 8 bases, with 6 bases spanning the gap. The naive CD8 population came from CD45RO-negative cells selected for CCR7, without terminally differentiated effector memory CD45RA+ cells. The sequence was obtained from a man younger than 35 in good health. The genes are TRBV5-1 and TRBJ2-1; D gene uncertain. The specimen sequenced was naive CD8+ T cells sorted from blood. This CDR3 is CASSLVGDEQFF. The CDR3 DNA follows: TGCGCCAGCAGCTTGGTCGGTGATGAGCAGTTCTTC. Complete variable domain (other parts from reference TRBV5-1 and TRBJ2-1): KAGVTQTPRYLIKTRGQQVTLSCSPISGHRSVSWYQQTPGQGLQFLFEYFSETQRNKGNFPGRFSGRQFSNSRSEMNVSTLELGDSALYLCASSLVGDEQFFGPGTRLTVL.